These 3 T cell receptor beta chains share one sample of origin, sequenced in a study of monozygotic twins with inflammatory bowel disease. One entry per CDR3 protein, without DNA, is what TCRdb gives after re-calling the 5' RACE reads. Its table lists 150,000 to 200,000 distinct CDR3 sequences. The sequenced material came from blood. All receptors derive from a human donor with ulcerative colitis or Crohn's disease, or a healthy co-twin of an affected twin (not recorded which).

The V gene is TRBV6-1, the J gene TRBJ2-7. Germline assignment: CDR1 MNHNS and CDR2 SASEGT. This CDR3 comprises 14 residues. The CDR3 protein is CASREGQSPYEQYF.

The chain carries TRBV9 and TRBJ2-1. CDR1 is SGDLS, CDR2 YYNGEE, per germline. The CDR3 covers 16 residues. The chain's CDR3 is CASSGPDIISYNEQFF.

The chain has TRBV11-3 and TRBJ2-1; TCRdb's D gene call, TRBD2, goes unchecked for lack of DNA. Germline V gives CDR1 SGHNT, CDR2 YENEEA. The CDR3 has 18 residues. The CDR3 loop is CASSRGTSGRGRRNEQFF. The variable domain in full, completed from reference TRBV11-3 and TRBJ2-1, reads EAGVVQSPRYKIIEKKQPVAFWCNPISGHNTLYWYLQNLGQGPELLIRYENEEAVDDSQLPKDRFSAERLKGVDSTLKIQPAELGDSAVYLCASSRGTSGRGRRNEQFFGPGTRLTVL.